This TCR beta chain is drawn from a study of blood T cell repertoires in COVID-19. Germline V lookup: CDR1 MDHEN, CDR2 SYDVKM. Trimming removed 2 bases from V and 5 bases from J, with 9 bases in between. CDR3 length: 13 residues. Sequencing used immunoSEQ multiplex PCR; TCRdb keeps in-frame clones, though not all of them. The data hold 150,000 to 200,000 clones, with about 89% observed a single time. The chain links TRBV28 to TRBJ1-1, with a weak D call TRBD1 (6 bases). What was sequenced was peripheral blood. The TCR originated in a man between 65 and 80 years old with acute or convalescent COVID-19. The CDR3 is CASSLQGQTEAFF. The CDR3 coding sequence is TGTGCCAGCAGTTTACAGGGGCAGACTGAAGCTTTCTTT.